This T cell receptor beta chain was profiled in a study of cytomegalovirus exposure and HLA in healthy donors. As for this clone: Its antigen is still unknown.

The CDR3 has 13 residues. Unmatched junction bases numbered 1, after V lost 5 bases and J lost 1 base. Germline CDR1 and CDR2: MDHEN and SYDVKM. Primers included in the PCR were 60 Vbeta and 13 Jbeta primers. The method was immunoSEQ multiplex PCR; TCRdb's version includes in-frame clones alone and lacks a portion of them. The sample yields some 130,000 clones, about 66% seen once. Overall study findings and caveats: In a later analysis, common viral pathogens appeared linked to several of the most significant clusters. Most subjects had HLA-A and HLA-B alleles reportedly predicted accurately by TCR beta sequences. Researchers had no immune exposure information except CMV serostatus available. The study dropped some indistinguishable V segments, TRBV6-2 and TRBV6-3 among them.

The receptor's source is a human donor in good health. This chain connects TRBV28 to TRBJ2-5, with 7 nucleotides matching TRBD1. The sample consisted of PBMCs. CDR3 sequence (DNA): TGTGCCAGCAGTCCAGGGGGCCAAGAGACCCAGTACTTC. Its protein product is CASSPGGQETQYF.